The 21 T cell receptor beta chains below all came from one sample that was sequenced in a study of T cell clonotyping in hematopoietic cell transplantation. As for time point: recipient sample about 28 days before transplant, after cytoreduction. Repertoires were generated with immunoSEQ multiplex PCR, while TCRdb's copy carries only in-frame clones and drops some. Of roughly 27,000 clones in the sample, more than 65% are singletons; the top ten hold more than 20%. The specimen comprised peripheral blood mononuclear cells, sampled before stem cell transplant. These receptors were obtained from a woman aged 55-75 years with acute myeloid leukemia. Some clones in this sample may be carry-over from other donors' samples.

J is TRBJ2-7 and V is TRBV10-3; 9 bases line up with TRBD1. Trimming took 2 bases from V and 2 from J; bases not matched to a gene: 1. Germline CDR1 ENHRY, CDR2 SYGVKD. The CDR3 is 14 residues long. DNA of the CDR3: TGTGCCATCAGTGAGACAGGGGGCACCTACGAGCAGTACTTC. This translates into CAISETGGTYEQYF.

The chain has TRBV4-1 and TRBJ2-7; TRBD1 aligns across 7 bases. The CDR3 covers 15 residues. Germline CDR1 is MGHRA and CDR2 is YSYEKL. V lost 2 bases and J lost 3; bases outside the gene matches: 7. The CDR3 region is CASSQNTGANYEQYF. CDR3 coding DNA: TGCGCCAGCAGCCAAAACACAGGGGCTAACTACGAGCAGTACTTC.

The chain employs TRBV7-2 and TRBJ2-5; 7 bases are a match to TRBD2. There are 14 residues in the CDR3. V lost 1 base and J lost 5; bases outside the gene matches: 4. Germline V gives CDR1 SGHTA, CDR2 FQGNSA. The CDR3 is CASSLVTSHETQYF. For the CDR3, the DNA is TGTGCCAGCAGCTTAGTGACTAGCCATGAGACCCAGTACTTC.

The gene calls are TRBV18 and TRBJ1-3; D remains unclear. The CDR3 consists of 16 residues. The germline V gene encodes CDR1 KGHSH and CDR2 LQKENI. V lost 1 base and J lost 0, with 10 bases in between. CDR3 DNA sequence: TGTGCCAGCTCACCACAACCGGCATACTCTGGAAACACCATATATTTT. Residues: CASSPQPAYSGNTIYF.

The chain carries TRBV4-3 and TRBJ2-1; TRBD2 might be the D (5 bases). Germline CDR1 reads LGHNA; CDR2 reads YSLEER. The CDR3 has 16 residues. Trimming cost V 0 bases and J 1 base, with 10 bases left between them. CDR3 DNA: TGCGCCAGCAGCCAAGAGATTTGGGAGTCCTACAATGAGCAGTTCTTC. It encodes CASSQEIWESYNEQFF.

In its sample, this clone was seen once. This chain links TRBV28 with TRBJ2-3; D gene uncertain. Germline CDR1 MDHEN, CDR2 SYDVKM. V lost 5 bases to trimming and J lost 6 bases, with 12 bases between them. The CDR3 is made up of 13 amino acids. This chain's CDR3 is CASSPPFWDTQYF. CDR3 coding DNA: TGTGCCAGCAGTCCTCCATTTTGGGATACGCAGTATTTT.

The chain is built from TRBV7-9 and TRBJ2-2; D not resolved. This CDR3 has 14 residues. The V gene lost 8 bases and the J gene lost 0 bases, with 10 bases spanning the gap. CDR1 is SEHNR, CDR2 FQNEAQ, per germline (reference sequence). CDR3 sequence reads: CASRLATNTGELFF. The DNA of the CDR3 is TGTGCCAGCCGGCTTGCTACGAACACCGGGGAGCTGTTTTTT.

The genes are TRBV7-8 and TRBJ1-6, with D possibly TRBD1 on 6 matching bases. From germline, CDR1 is SGHVS and CDR2 FQNEAQ. Trimming pared 1 base from V and 7 bases from J, leaving 11 bases between. The CDR3 contains 15 residues. CDR3 coding DNA: TGTGCCAGCAGCTTAGTCGGGGGGCTCAATTCACCCCTCCACTTT. Encoded protein: CASSLVGGLNSPLHF.

The chain recombines TRBV7-8 with TRBJ1-3; D is undetermined. The CDR3 extends over 15 amino acids. Germline values: CDR1 SGHVS, CDR2 FQNEAQ. V dropped 0 bases and J dropped 2 bases, with 8 bases sitting between them. CDR3 sequence (DNA): TGTGCCAGCAGCTTAGCGGTGCAAGCTGGAAACACCATATATTTT. Translation gives CASSLAVQAGNTIYF.

The chain combines TRBV7-2 with TRBJ2-7; TRBD2 matches 8 bases. The CDR3 consists of 15 residues. The trim removed 5 bases at V and 5 bases at J, leaving 11 bases unmatched. Germline V gene data show CDR1 as SGHTA and CDR2 as FQGNSA. In DNA, the CDR3 is TGTGCCAGCAGCCTCACTGAGGGCGGGAGGAACGAGCAGTACTTC. Its protein product is CASSLTEGGRNEQYF.

This clone has a handful of counts. At one boundary the junction diverges from the germline segment, which might be a read error. The V and J genes are TRBV2 and TRBJ1-5; the match to TRBD1 covers 7 bases. The germline V gene encodes CDR1 SNHLY and CDR2 FYNNEI. CDR3 length: 13 residues. For the CDR3, the DNA is TGTGCCGGCAGGGGACAGTACAATCAGCCCCAGCATTTT. This encodes CAGRGQYNQPQHF.

The genes are TRBV15 and TRBJ1-1, with D maybe TRBD1 (6 bases). There are 15 residues in the CDR3. Trimming removed 1 base at V and 6 bases at J, with 15 bases between. The germline gives CDR1 LNHNV, CDR2 YYDKDF (reference sequence). DNA of the CDR3: TGTGCCACCAGCAGAGGTGACAGGACGCGCGCTGAAGCTTTCTTT. Translating it yields CATSRGDRTRAEAFF.

The chain uses TRBV19 and TRBJ2-1; 12 bases agree with TRBD2. J gave up 13 bases and V 5 bases, and 12 bases lay outside the gene matches. The CDR3 contains 15 residues. Per germline, CDR1 LNHDA and CDR2 SQIVND (reference sequence). CDR3 loop: CASSSRTSGEVGQFF. DNA for the CDR3: TGTGCCAGTAGTTCTCGGACTAGCGGGGAAGTTGGACAGTTCTTC.

The chain combines TRBV9 with TRBJ2-3, with 10 bases lining up with TRBD2. CDR3 length equals 14 residues. With 7 bases clipped from V and 4 bases from J, the junction kept 6 bases outside the gene matches. Germline V CDR1 and CDR2: SGDLS, YYNGEE. CDR3 sequence reads: CASGAGGPADTQYF. The CDR3 nucleotides read TGTGCCAGCGGAGCGGGAGGGCCCGCAGATACGCAGTATTTT.

The chain combines TRBV10-3 with TRBJ1-6, with D maybe TRBD1 (5 bases). V lost 0 bases to trimming and J lost 8 bases, with 8 bases between them. The CDR3 loop spans 14 amino acids. CDR1 and CDR2 (germline): ENHRY, SYGVKD. The CDR3 DNA sequence: TGTGCCATCAGTGAGTCCGGGGGGGATTCACCCCTCCACTTT. Its translation is CAISESGGDSPLHF.

This rearrangement joins TRBV28 to TRBJ2-7; D is unresolved. V was trimmed by 7 bases and J by 3 bases, leaving 7 bases between them. The germline V gene encodes CDR1 MDHEN and CDR2 SYDVKM. The CDR3 extends over 11 amino acids. CDR3 nucleotides: TGTGCCAGCATCGTGGGCTACGAGCAGTACTTC. Protein product: CASIVGYEQYF. Based on the CDR3 plus reference TRBV28 and TRBJ2-7, the full variable domain is DVKVTQSSRYLVKRTGEKVFLECVQDMDHENMFWYRQDPGLGLRLIYFSYDVKMKEKGDIPEGYSVSREKKERFSLILESASTNQTSMYLCASIVGYEQYFGPGTRLTVT.

The chain recombines TRBV7-2 with TRBJ2-5, with 11 positions matching TRBD1. Per germline, CDR1 SGHTA and CDR2 FQGNSA. Unmatched junction bases numbered 6, after V lost 8 bases and J lost 4 bases. This CDR3 spans 14 amino acids. CDR3 in amino acids: CASRDRGRGETQYF. The CDR3 nucleotides are TGTGCCAGCCGGGACAGGGGGAGAGGAGAGACCCAGTACTTC. Using reference TRBV7-2 and TRBJ2-5 for the parts outside the CDR3, the full variable domain is GAGVSQSPSNKVTEKGKDVELRCDPISGHTALYWYRQSLGQGLEFLIYFQGNSAPDKSGLPSDRFSAERTGGSVSTLTIQRTQQEDSAVYLCASRDRGRGETQYFGPGTRLLVL.

This clone was seen just once. This chain uses TRBV7-9 with TRBJ1-1; D gene uncertain. This CDR3 comprises 14 residues. Germline CDR1 SEHNR, CDR2 FQNEAQ (reference sequence). The V and J ends lost 1 base and 3 bases respectively, with 9 bases between them. CDR3 bases: TGTGCCAGCAGCTTAGGGGCCCTCGACACTGAAGCTTTCTTT. It yields the protein CASSLGALDTEAFF.

This chain links TRBV9 with TRBJ1-3; D unresolved. V was pared by 3 bases and J by 0 bases, with 13 bases between. This CDR3 comprises 16 residues. In germline, CDR1 is SGDLS, CDR2 YYNGEE. The CDR3 spells CASSAGDSGSGNTIYF. Here the CDR3 DNA reads TGTGCCAGCAGCGCGGGCGACTCCGGCTCTGGAAACACCATATATTTT. The complete variable domain, with remaining parts taken from reference TRBV9 and TRBJ1-3, reads DSGVTQTPKHLITATGQRVTLRCSPRSGDLSVYWYQQSLDQGLQFLIQYYNGEERAKGNILERFSAQQFPDLHSELNLSSLELGDSALYFCASSAGDSGSGNTIYFGEGSWLTVV.

The chain carries TRBV10-3 and TRBJ1-2; maybe TRBD1 (6 bases). The length of the CDR3 is 12 residues. CDR1 is ENHRY and CDR2 is SYGVKD in the germline V gene. The V and J ends lost 7 bases and 8 bases respectively, with 14 bases between them. Written as DNA, the CDR3 is TGTGCCATCAACAGCGGAGGGGGGGGCTACACCTTC. Amino acids: CAINSGGGGYTF.

The chain links TRBV25-1 to TRBJ1-2, with 7 bases lining up with TRBD1. CDR3 length equals 14 residues. V dropped 5 bases and J dropped 5; count of bases not matched to a gene: 8. Per germline, CDR1 MGHDK and CDR2 SYGVNS. The CDR3, as DNA: TGTGCCAGCAGTCCCAGGGGGTCCTTTTATGGCTACACCTTC. The encoded protein is CASSPRGSFYGYTF.